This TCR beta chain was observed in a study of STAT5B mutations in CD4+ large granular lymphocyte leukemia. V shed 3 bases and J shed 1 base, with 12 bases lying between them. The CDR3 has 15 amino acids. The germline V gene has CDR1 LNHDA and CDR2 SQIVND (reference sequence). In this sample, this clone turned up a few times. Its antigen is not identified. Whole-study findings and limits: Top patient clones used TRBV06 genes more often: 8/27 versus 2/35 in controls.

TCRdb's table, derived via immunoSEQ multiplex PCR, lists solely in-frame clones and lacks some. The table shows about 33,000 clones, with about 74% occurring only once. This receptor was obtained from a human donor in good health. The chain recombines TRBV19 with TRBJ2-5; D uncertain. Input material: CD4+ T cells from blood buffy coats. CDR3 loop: CASSIPSALQETQYF. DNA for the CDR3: TGTGCCAGTAGTATTCCTTCCGCGCTCCAAGAGACCCAGTACTTC.